This TCR beta chain derives from a study of CD4+ T cells in melanoma. TCRdb's copy holds only in-frame clones and misses some; the assay was immunoSEQ multiplex PCR. The sample records around 13,000 clones, under 80% being singletons. This clone is medium-sized by share. Sequenced: cells from a culture (not recorded whether cultured in vitro). This clonotype originated in a human donor with melanoma.

CDR3: CASSPGAAPGTFF. The CDR3 region has the DNA TGTGCCAGCAGCCCTGGGGCAGCTCCTGGGACTTTCTTT. V usage is TRBV7-9 and J usage is TRBJ1-1, with D possibly matching TRBD1 (5 bases). CDR1 and CDR2 (germline): SEHNR, FQNEAQ (reference sequence). The germline V and J ends were trimmed by 5 bases and 12 bases, with 19 bases remaining between them. This CDR3 spans 13 amino acids.